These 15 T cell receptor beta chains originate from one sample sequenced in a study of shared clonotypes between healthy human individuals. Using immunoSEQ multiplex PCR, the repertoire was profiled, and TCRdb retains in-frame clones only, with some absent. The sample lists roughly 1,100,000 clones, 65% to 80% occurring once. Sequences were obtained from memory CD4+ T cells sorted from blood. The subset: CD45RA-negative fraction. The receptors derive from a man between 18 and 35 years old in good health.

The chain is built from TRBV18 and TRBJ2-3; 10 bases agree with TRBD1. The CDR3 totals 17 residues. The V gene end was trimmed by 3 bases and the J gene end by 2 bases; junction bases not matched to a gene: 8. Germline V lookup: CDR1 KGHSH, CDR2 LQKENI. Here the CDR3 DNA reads TGTGCCAGCTCACCGGAGGGACAGGGGTCTTCCACAGATACGCAGTATTTT. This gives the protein CASSPEGQGSSTDTQYF.

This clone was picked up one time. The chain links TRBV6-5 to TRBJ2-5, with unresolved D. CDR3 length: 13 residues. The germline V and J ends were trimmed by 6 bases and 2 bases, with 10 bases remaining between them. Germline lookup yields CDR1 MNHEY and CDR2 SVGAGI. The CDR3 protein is CASSQQMQETQYF. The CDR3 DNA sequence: TGTGCCAGCAGCCAACAGATGCAAGAGACCCAGTACTTC.

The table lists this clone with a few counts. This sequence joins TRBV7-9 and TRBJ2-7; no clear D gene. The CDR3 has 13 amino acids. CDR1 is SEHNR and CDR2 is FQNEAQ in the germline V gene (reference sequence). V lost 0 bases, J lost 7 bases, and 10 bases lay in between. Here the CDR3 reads CASSLAAVGEQYF. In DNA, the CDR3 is TGTGCCAGCAGCTTAGCGGCGGTAGGGGAGCAGTACTTC.

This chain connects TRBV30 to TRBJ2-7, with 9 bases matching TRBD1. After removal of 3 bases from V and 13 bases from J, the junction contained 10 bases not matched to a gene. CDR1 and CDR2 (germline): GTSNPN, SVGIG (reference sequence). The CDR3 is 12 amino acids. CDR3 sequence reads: CAWSLKQGASYF. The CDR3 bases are TGTGCCTGGAGCCTCAAACAGGGGGCAAGTTACTTC.

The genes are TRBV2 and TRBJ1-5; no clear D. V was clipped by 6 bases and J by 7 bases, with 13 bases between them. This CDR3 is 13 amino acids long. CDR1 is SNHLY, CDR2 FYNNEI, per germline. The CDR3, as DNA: TGTGCCAGCAGGGACGATTCTTGGCAGCCCCAGCATTTT. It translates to CASRDDSWQPQHF.

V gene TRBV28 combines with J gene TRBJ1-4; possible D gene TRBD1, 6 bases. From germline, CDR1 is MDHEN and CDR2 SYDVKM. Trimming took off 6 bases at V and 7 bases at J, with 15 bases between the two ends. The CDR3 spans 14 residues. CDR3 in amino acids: CASRPQGSTEKLFF. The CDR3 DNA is TGTGCCAGCAGGCCCCAGGGGTCGACTGAAAAACTGTTTTTT.

As DNA, the CDR3 is TGTGCCAGCAGTTACCGGCAGATATCTGGAAACACCATATATTTT. Translation: CASSYRQISGNTIYF. The rearrangement links TRBV6-5 to TRBJ1-3; D is undetermined. The CDR3 runs 15 residues. Trimming left V 2 bases short and J 1 base short, with 9 bases between. The germline V gene encodes CDR1 MNHEY and CDR2 SVGAGI.

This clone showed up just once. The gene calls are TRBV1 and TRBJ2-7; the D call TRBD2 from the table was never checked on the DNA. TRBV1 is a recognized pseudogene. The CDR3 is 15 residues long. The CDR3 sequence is CTSHKGLAGAREQYF. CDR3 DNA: TGCACCAGCCATAAAGGACTAGCGGGAGCAAGGGAGCAGTACTTC.

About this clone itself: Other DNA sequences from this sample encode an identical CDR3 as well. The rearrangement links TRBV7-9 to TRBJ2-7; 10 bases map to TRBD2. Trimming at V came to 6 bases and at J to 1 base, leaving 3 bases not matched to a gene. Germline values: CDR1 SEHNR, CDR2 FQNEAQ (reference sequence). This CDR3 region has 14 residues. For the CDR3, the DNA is TGTGCCAGCAGTCTAGCGGGAGTTTCCTACGAGCAGTACTTC. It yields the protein CASSLAGVSYEQYF.

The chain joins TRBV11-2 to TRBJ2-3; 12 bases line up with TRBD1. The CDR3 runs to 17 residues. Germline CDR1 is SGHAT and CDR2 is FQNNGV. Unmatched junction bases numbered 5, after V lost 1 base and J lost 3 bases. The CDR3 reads CASSLGRDRGRTDTQYF. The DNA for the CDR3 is TGTGCCAGCAGCTTAGGTCGGGACAGGGGGCGGACAGATACGCAGTATTTT.

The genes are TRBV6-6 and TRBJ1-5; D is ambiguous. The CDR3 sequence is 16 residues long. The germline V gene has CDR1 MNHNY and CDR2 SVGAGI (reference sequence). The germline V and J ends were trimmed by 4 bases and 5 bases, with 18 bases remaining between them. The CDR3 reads CASSSGRAIAYQPQHF. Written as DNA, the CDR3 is TGTGCCAGCAGTTCCGGGAGGGCGATCGCCTATCAGCCCCAGCATTTT.

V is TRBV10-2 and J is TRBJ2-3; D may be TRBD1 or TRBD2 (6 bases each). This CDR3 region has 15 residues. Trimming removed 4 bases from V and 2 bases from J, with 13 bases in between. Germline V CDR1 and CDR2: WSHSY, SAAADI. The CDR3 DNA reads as TGCGCCAGCAGTGTAGGGGGGCAGTTCACAGATACGCAGTATTTT. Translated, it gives CASSVGGQFTDTQYF.

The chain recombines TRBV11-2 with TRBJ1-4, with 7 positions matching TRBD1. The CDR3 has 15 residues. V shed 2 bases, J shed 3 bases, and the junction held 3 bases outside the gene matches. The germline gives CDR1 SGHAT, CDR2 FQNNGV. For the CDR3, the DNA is TGTGCCAGCAGCTTACAGGGGGGTGCTAATGAAAAACTGTTTTTT. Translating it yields CASSLQGGANEKLFF.

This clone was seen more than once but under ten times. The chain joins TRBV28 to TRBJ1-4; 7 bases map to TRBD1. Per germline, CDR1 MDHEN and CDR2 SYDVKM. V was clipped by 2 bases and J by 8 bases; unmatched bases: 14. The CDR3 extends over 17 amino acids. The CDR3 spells CASSLKSLRGPLEKLFF. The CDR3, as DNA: TGTGCCAGCAGTTTAAAGAGCTTGAGGGGGCCCCTCGAAAAACTGTTTTTT.

Here the CDR3 reads CSARGQSNQPQHF. The CDR3 DNA is TGCAGCGCAAGAGGACAGAGCAATCAGCCCCAGCATTTT. This chain links TRBV29-1 with TRBJ1-5; D is perhaps TRBD1 (6 bases). The CDR3 sequence is 13 residues long. V dropped 7 bases and J dropped 1 base, with 11 bases sitting between them. From germline, CDR1 is SQVTM and CDR2 ANQGSEA.